This note documents a single T cell receptor beta chain sequence. The target antigen is unknown. The CDR3 contains 15 residues. Trimming left V 6 bases short and J 5 bases short, with 20 bases between. Germline CDR1 and CDR2: MNHEY and SVGAGI. Data came from immunoSEQ multiplex PCR; TCRdb stores just in-frame clones and leaves some out. The table has over 50,000 clones, 65% to 85% seen once. This entry comes from a study of T cell clones after liver transplantation. About the research overall: Third-party-reactive TCRbeta sequences from pre-transplant mixed lymphocyte reactions served as antigen-independent comparators. Patients counted as tolerant after at least one year off all immunosuppression, enzymes not exceeding twice normal. Findings and caveats of the study: These preliminary findings come from unstandardized post-transplant sampling times.

The chain carries TRBV6-5 and TRBJ2-7; a weak D match, TRBD2 (7 bases). Sequencing used CD4+ T cells from blood, obtained before liver transplant. This TCR derives from a human donor who received a liver transplant. CDR3: CASRPFGGGPNEQYF. CDR3 nucleotides: TGTGCCAGCAGACCCTTTGGGGGGGGGCCCAACGAGCAGTACTTC.